What follows are 20 T cell receptor beta chains derived from one specimen sequenced in a study of shared clonotypes between healthy human individuals. Data came from immunoSEQ multiplex PCR; TCRdb stores just in-frame clones and leaves some out. The table includes 1.5 million to 2.5 million clones, about 95% detected once. CD45RO-negative CD8 cells positively selected for CCR7 made up the naive population, which excluded terminally differentiated effector memory CD45RA+ cells. Sequences were obtained from naive CD8+ T cells sorted from blood. Every receptor here comes from a man younger than 35 in good health.

The rearrangement links TRBV27 to TRBJ2-1; the D is unclear. CDR3 length equals 15 residues. V gave up 2 bases and J gave up 8 bases, with 16 bases separating them. Germline CDR1 reads MNHEY; CDR2 reads SMNVEV (reference sequence). CDR3 in DNA: TGTGCCAGCAGTTTAGCGCCTATCCCTAAGGATGAGCAGTTCTTC. Residues: CASSLAPIPKDEQFF.

J is TRBJ1-2 and V is TRBV29-1; 8 bases are a match to TRBD1. Germline CDR1 is SQVTM and CDR2 is ANQGSEA. This CDR3 has 12 amino acids. With V trimmed by 7 bases and J by 4 bases, 5 bases remained unmatched. CDR3 sequence (DNA): TGCAGCGCGGGAACAGGGGGCTATGGCTACACCTTC. Translation: CSAGTGGYGYTF. Based on the CDR3 plus reference TRBV29-1 and TRBJ1-2, the full variable domain is SAVISQKPSRDICQRGTSLTIQCQVDSQVTMMFWYRQQPGQSLTLIATANQGSEATYESGFVIDKFPISRPNLTFSTLTVSNMSPEDSSIYLCSAGTGGYGYTFGSGTRLTVV.

The chain is built from TRBV27 and TRBJ2-7; the D is unclear. This CDR3 comprises 13 residues. Germline loops: CDR1 MNHEY, CDR2 SMNVEV (reference sequence). Trimming took 3 bases from V and 2 from J, leaving 8 bases between them. CDR3 protein: CASSFRIAYEQYF. The CDR3 region has the DNA TGTGCCAGCAGTTTCAGGATAGCCTACGAGCAGTACTTC.

The chain combines TRBV5-4 with TRBJ1-5; D call uncertain. The CDR3 has 17 residues. The germline gives CDR1 SGHNT, CDR2 YYREEE (reference sequence). Trimming shortened V by 1 base and J by 0 bases, and 14 bases separated the two germline ends. The CDR3 spells CASSLFDSLLSNQPQHF. Here the CDR3 DNA reads TGTGCCAGCAGCTTGTTCGACTCTCTCCTTAGCAATCAGCCCCAGCATTTT.

The CDR3 protein is CASSELIRAHTDTQYF. DNA for the CDR3: TGTGCCAGCAGTGAACTTATAAGGGCCCACACAGATACGCAGTATTTT. The rearrangement links TRBV6-1 to TRBJ2-3; D gene uncertain. V lost 2 bases and J 2 bases, leaving 14 bases between the germline ends. The CDR3 is 16 amino acids. Germline-derived CDR1 and CDR2 are MNHNS and SASEGT.

In its sample, this clone was seen a few times. V and J are TRBV19 and TRBJ2-2, with TRBD1 matching 8 bases. Germline V lookup: CDR1 LNHDA, CDR2 SQIVND (reference sequence). The CDR3 sequence is 14 residues long. V was pared by 11 bases and J by 4 bases, with 9 bases of the junction left unmatched. CDR3 region: CAVRDRLFTGELFF. CDR3 coding DNA: TGTGCCGTAAGGGACAGGCTATTCACCGGGGAGCTGTTTTTT.

This clone came up once. This chain links TRBV9 with TRBJ1-1; D is ambiguous. Trimming took off 5 bases at V and 2 bases at J, with 19 bases between the two ends. CDR1 SGDLS and CDR2 YYNGEE come from the germline V gene. CDR3 length: 16 amino acids. The CDR3 region has the DNA TGTGCCAGCAGGGTCCCCCCCCAACCTCGAAACACTGAAGCTTTCTTT. Translation gives CASRVPPQPRNTEAFF.

The chain combines TRBV6-1 with TRBJ2-7, with TRBD2 matching over 11 bases. After removal of 7 bases from V and 3 bases from J, the junction contained 5 bases not matched to a gene. Germline values: CDR1 MNHNS, CDR2 SASEGT. The CDR3 covers 14 residues. The DNA for the CDR3 is TGTGCCAGCACTCCGACTAGCGGGGACTACGAGCAGTACTTC. This translates into CASTPTSGDYEQYF.

The chain joins TRBV4-1 to TRBJ2-1; D might be TRBD2 (5 bases). Trimming removed 4 bases at V and 8 bases at J, with 15 bases between. The germline V gene encodes CDR1 MGHRA and CDR2 YSYEKL. The CDR3 spans 14 residues. The chain's CDR3 is CASSLYGGPDEQFF. In nucleotides, the CDR3 is TGCGCCAGCAGCCTATATGGCGGGCCAGATGAGCAGTTCTTC.

The J gene is TRBJ2-5, the V gene TRBV29-1; a weak D match, TRBD2 (6 bases). The J call may be incorrect, as the DNA end agrees better with TRBJ2-7. The CDR3 spans 13 residues. Germline V gene data show CDR1 as SQVTM and CDR2 as ANQGSEA. Written as DNA, the CDR3 is TGCAGCGTTGAACTACTAGCCACTTACGAGCAGTACTTC. This codes for CSVELLATYEQYF.

This clone was counted between two and nine times. Within the sample, other DNA sequences also encode this same CDR3. The V call is TRBV19, the J call TRBJ1-2, with D hard to call. Germline V lookup: CDR1 LNHDA, CDR2 SQIVND (reference sequence). This CDR3 spans 11 amino acids. With 3 bases removed from V and 8 bases from J, the gap between germline ends came to 7 bases. Here the CDR3 DNA reads TGTGCCAGTAGTATGGGGTACGGCTACACCTTC. It encodes CASSMGYGYTF.

The V call is TRBV28, the J call TRBJ2-7; D possibly corresponds to TRBD2 (6 bases). The CDR3 is 14 residues long. Trimming shortened V by 5 bases and J by 6 bases, and 17 bases separated the two germline ends. Germline lookup yields CDR1 MDHEN and CDR2 SYDVKM. Written as DNA, the CDR3 is TGTGCCAGCAGTCCCCCTGGCCGGGACTCCGAGCAGTACTTC. This gives the protein CASSPPGRDSEQYF. The variable domain in full, completed from reference TRBV28 and TRBJ2-7, reads DVKVTQSSRYLVKRTGEKVFLECVQDMDHENMFWYRQDPGLGLRLIYFSYDVKMKEKGDIPEGYSVSREKKERFSLILESASTNQTSMYLCASSPPGRDSEQYFGPGTRLTVT.

This clone was observed a few times. V usage is TRBV2 and J usage is TRBJ2-5, with TRBD2 identical over 8 bases. CDR1 is SNHLY and CDR2 is FYNNEI in the germline V gene. The CDR3 is 17 amino acids. V lost 2 bases and J lost 10; bases outside the gene matches: 18. Here the CDR3 reads CASSESLGFQIREGQYF. The CDR3 DNA sequence: TGTGCCAGCAGTGAATCCTTGGGATTCCAGATTCGGGAGGGCCAGTACTTC. The full variable domain, its missing parts supplied by reference TRBV2 and TRBJ2-5, is EPEVTQTPSHQVTQMGQEVILRCVPISNHLYFYWYRQILGQKVEFLVSFYNNEISEKSEIFDDQFSVERPDGSNFTLKIRSTKLEDSAMYFCASSESLGFQIREGQYFGPGTRLLVL.

The chain recombines TRBV10-1 with TRBJ2-5, with 7 positions matching TRBD2. J gave up 4 bases and V 2 bases, and 13 bases lay outside the gene matches. CDR1 WNHNN and CDR2 SYGVQD come from the germline V gene (reference sequence). The CDR3 spans 17 residues. The CDR3 nucleotides read TGCGCCAGCAGTGAGGGCTTTGGCGGGAGCCCGGGAGAGACCCAGTACTTC. Protein sequence: CASSEGFGGSPGETQYF.

Points on this clone: Within the sample, other DNA sequences also encode this same CDR3. The genes are TRBV9 and TRBJ1-1; weak D call: TRBD1 (5 bases). V was cut by 4 bases and J by 4 bases, with 11 bases left in between. CDR3 length: 13 amino acids. Per the germline V gene, CDR1 is SGDLS and CDR2 is YYNGEE. CDR3: CASSLGGATEAFF. CDR3 coding DNA: TGTGCCAGCAGCCTCGGGGGTGCCACTGAAGCTTTCTTT. Complete variable domain (other parts from reference TRBV9 and TRBJ1-1): DSGVTQTPKHLITATGQRVTLRCSPRSGDLSVYWYQQSLDQGLQFLIQYYNGEERAKGNILERFSAQQFPDLHSELNLSSLELGDSALYFCASSLGGATEAFFGQGTRLTVV.

This chain connects TRBV30 to TRBJ2-1; D gene uncertain. The CDR3 runs to 16 residues. CDR1 is GTSNPN and CDR2 is SVGIG in the germline V gene (reference sequence). Trimming left V 1 base short and J 0 bases short, with 13 bases between. In nucleotides, the CDR3 is TGTGCCTGGAGTGGCGCGCCCGAGACCTCCTACAATGAGCAGTTCTTC. It encodes CAWSGAPETSYNEQFF.

This sequence joins TRBV6-6 and TRBJ2-3; TRBD2 agrees at 8 bases. The V and J ends lost 7 bases and 2 bases, in that order; junction bases with no gene match: 5. The CDR3 totals 14 residues. From germline, CDR1 is MNHNY and CDR2 SVGAGI (reference sequence). CDR3 nucleotide sequence: TGTGCCAGCACCGGGACTAGAATCACAGATACGCAGTATTTT. It encodes CASTGTRITDTQYF.

The V call is TRBV4-3, the J call TRBJ2-1; D is possibly TRBD2 (6 bases). The CDR3 sequence is 15 residues long. Germline V gene sequence: CDR1 LGHNA, CDR2 YSLEER. V was shortened by 2 bases and J by 4 bases, with 12 bases between the two germline ends. DNA for the CDR3: TGCGCCAGCAGCCAAAGGCTAGGACTATACAATGAGCAGTTCTTC. This translates into CASSQRLGLYNEQFF.

The chain carries TRBV4-2 and TRBJ1-2; a weak D match, TRBD1 (5 bases). V was clipped by 0 bases and J by 0 bases, with 8 bases between them. CDR3 size: 15 residues. The germline V gene encodes CDR1 LGHNA and CDR2 YNFKEQ. CDR3 residues: CASSQEGPANYGYTF. In DNA, the CDR3 is TGTGCCAGCAGCCAAGAGGGACCTGCTAACTATGGCTACACCTTC.

The chain employs TRBV4-2 and TRBJ2-5; 12 bases are a match to TRBD2. CDR3 length: 18 amino acids. The V gene's germline CDR1 is LGHNA and CDR2 YNFKEQ. Trimming took 1 base from V and 5 from J; bases not matched to a gene: 11. The DNA for the CDR3 is TGTGCCAGCAGCCAAGTTCTAGCGGGGGGGCAGGTGTTCGAGACCCAGTACTTC. Its protein product is CASSQVLAGGQVFETQYF.